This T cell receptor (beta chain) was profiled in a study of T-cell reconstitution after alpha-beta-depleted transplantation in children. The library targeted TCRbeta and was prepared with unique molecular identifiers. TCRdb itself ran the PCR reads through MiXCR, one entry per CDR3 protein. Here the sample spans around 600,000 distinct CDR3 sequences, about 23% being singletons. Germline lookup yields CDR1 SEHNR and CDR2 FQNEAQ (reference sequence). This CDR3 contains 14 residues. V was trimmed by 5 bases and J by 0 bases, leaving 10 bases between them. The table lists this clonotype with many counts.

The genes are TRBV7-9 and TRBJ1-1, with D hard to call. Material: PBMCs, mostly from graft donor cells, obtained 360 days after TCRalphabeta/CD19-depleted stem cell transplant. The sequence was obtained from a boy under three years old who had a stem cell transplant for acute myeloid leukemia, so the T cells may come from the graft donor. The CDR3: CASSELYLNTEAFF. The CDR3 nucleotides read TGTGCCAGCAGCGAACTCTATTTGAACACTGAAGCTTTCTTT. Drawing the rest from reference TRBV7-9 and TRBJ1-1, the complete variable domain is DTGVSQNPRHKITKRGQNVTFRCDPISEHNRLYWYRQTLGQGPEFLTYFQNEAQLEKSRLLSDRFSAERPKGSFSTLEIQRTEQGDSAMYLCASSELYLNTEAFFGQGTRLTVV.